These 10 T cell receptor beta chains were sequenced from one sample in a study of cytomegalovirus exposure and HLA in healthy donors. Measured with immunoSEQ multiplex PCR; TCRdb has only the in-frame clones, and not every one. Among around 150,000 clones, 88% were seen once, and the ten largest hold just under 3%. The material sequenced was PBMCs. The receptors originated from a man between 18 and 35 years old in good health and CMV-seronegative.

V usage is TRBV11-2 and J usage is TRBJ2-7; D gene uncertain. The V end lost 1 base, the J end lost 2 bases, and 6 bases lay between the germline ends. The CDR3 extends over 13 amino acids. CDR1 is SGHAT and CDR2 is FQNNGV in the germline V gene. The CDR3 region is CASSLAEAYEQYF. The DNA of the CDR3 is TGTGCCAGCAGCTTAGCAGAGGCCTACGAGCAGTACTTC.

The chain employs TRBV27 and TRBJ1-2, with D possibly being TRBD1 (5 bases). CDR3 size: 12 residues. Germline V gene sequence: CDR1 MNHEY, CDR2 SMNVEV (reference sequence). Trimming stripped 0 bases from V and 10 bases from J, with 9 bases between. This CDR3 is CASSLSGRAYTF. In nucleotides, the CDR3 is TGTGCCAGCAGTTTATCCGGCAGGGCCTACACCTTC.

V usage is TRBV6-1 and J usage is TRBJ1-3; 10 positions match TRBD1. The CDR3 consists of 15 residues. Per the germline V gene, CDR1 is MNHNS and CDR2 is SASEGT. V dropped 5 bases and J dropped 3; count of bases not matched to a gene: 4. The CDR3 nucleotides read TGTGCCAGCAGTTTAGGGACAGGGGTTGGAAACACCATATATTTT. It codes for CASSLGTGVGNTIYF.

The V call is TRBV10-1, the J call TRBJ2-2, with D unresolved. Trimming removed 4 bases at V and 10 bases at J, with 7 bases between. The germline V gene encodes CDR1 WNHNN and CDR2 SYGVQD (reference sequence). This CDR3 region has 11 residues. The chain's CDR3 is CASSGGVELFF. In DNA, the CDR3 is TGCGCCAGCAGTGGTGGAGTGGAGCTGTTTTTT.

This chain joins TRBV4-2 and TRBJ2-3, with D hard to call. Trimming removed 3 bases at V and 2 bases at J, with 9 bases between. Per the germline V gene, CDR1 is LGHNA and CDR2 is YNFKEQ. This CDR3 region has 14 residues. This CDR3 reads CASSHGEITDTQYF. CDR3 sequence (DNA): TGTGCCAGCAGCCATGGAGAAATCACAGATACGCAGTATTTT.

The rearrangement joins TRBV18 to TRBJ1-2, with D unresolved. The CDR3 is 13 amino acids. CDR1 is KGHSH, CDR2 LQKENI, per germline. V was cut by 2 bases and J by 3 bases, with 7 bases left in between. The CDR3 here is CASSPGPHYGYTF. For the CDR3, the DNA is TGTGCCAGCTCACCAGGGCCTCACTATGGCTACACCTTC.

This chain uses TRBV11-3 with TRBJ1-2, with D tentatively TRBD1 (5 bases). The CDR3 loop spans 14 amino acids. V shed 1 base and J shed 5 bases, with 11 bases lying between them. CDR1 and CDR2 from the germline V gene are SGHNT and YENEEA. CDR3 DNA: TGTGCCAGCAGCTTAGTTCCCCGGGGGTATGGCTACACCTTC. It translates to CASSLVPRGYGYTF.

The rearrangement uses TRBV19 and TRBJ2-7, with TRBD2 identical over 9 bases. The trim removed 3 bases at V and 4 bases at J, leaving 10 bases unmatched. Germline CDR1 and CDR2: LNHDA and SQIVND (reference sequence). The CDR3 totals 16 residues. CDR3 loop: CASSIGEREAEYEQYF. DNA for the CDR3: TGTGCCAGTAGTATTGGGGAGCGGGAGGCTGAATACGAGCAGTACTTC. Full variable domain (rest looked up from reference TRBV19 and TRBJ2-7): DGGITQSPKYLFRKEGQNVTLSCEQNLNHDAMYWYRQDPGQGLRLIYYSQIVNDFQKGDIAEGYSVSREKKESFPLTVTSAQKNPTAFYLCASSIGEREAEYEQYFGPGTRLTVT.

This chain connects TRBV4-3 to TRBJ1-3; the match to TRBD1 covers 7 bases. CDR3 length equals 19 residues. Trimming took 0 bases from V and 0 from J; bases not matched to a gene: 11. Germline V gene sequence: CDR1 LGHNA, CDR2 YSLEER. The CDR3 spells CASSQEPPTGPVSGNTIYF. CDR3 bases: TGCGCCAGCAGCCAAGAACCCCCGACAGGGCCCGTCTCTGGAAACACCATATATTTT.

The CDR3 sequence: CASSLDRGSQPQHF. CDR3 sequence (DNA): TGTGCCAGCAGTTTGGACAGGGGAAGTCAGCCCCAGCATTTT. This rearrangement joins TRBV28 to TRBJ1-5; 9 bases match TRBD1. With V trimmed by 3 bases and J by 6 bases, 3 bases remained unmatched. The CDR3 is 14 amino acids. CDR1 MDHEN and CDR2 SYDVKM come from the germline V gene.